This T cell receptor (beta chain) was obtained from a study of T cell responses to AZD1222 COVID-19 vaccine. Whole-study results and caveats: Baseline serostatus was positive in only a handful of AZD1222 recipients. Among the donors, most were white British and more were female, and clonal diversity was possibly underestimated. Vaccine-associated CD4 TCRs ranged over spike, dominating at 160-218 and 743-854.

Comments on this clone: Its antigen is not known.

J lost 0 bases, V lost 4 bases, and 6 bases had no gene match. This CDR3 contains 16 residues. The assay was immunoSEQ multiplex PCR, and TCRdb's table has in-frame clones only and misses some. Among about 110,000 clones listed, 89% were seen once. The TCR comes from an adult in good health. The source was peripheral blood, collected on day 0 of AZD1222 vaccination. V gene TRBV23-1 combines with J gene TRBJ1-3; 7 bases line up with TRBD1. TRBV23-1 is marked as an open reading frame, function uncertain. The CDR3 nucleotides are TGCGCCAGCAGTCCAGACAGGGTCGACTCTGGAAACACCATATATTTT. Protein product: CASSPDRVDSGNTIYF.